This TCR beta chain was identified during a study of blood T cell repertoires in COVID-19. For the study at large: The samples span acute and convalescent COVID-19 from the United States, Italy and Spain. T cells, B-cell-depleted T cells, or PBMCs provided the cDNA or gDNA that served as material.

Per the authors' pipeline: Estimation of nucleated cell counts relied on the amplification of reference gene primers. Sequencing used immunoSEQ multiplex PCR; TCRdb keeps in-frame clones, though not all of them. V and J calls and clone size are given by that table; D and trimming were obtained from the DNA. The sample has approximately 130,000 clones, almost 85% seen once; the top ten hold 13%. From germline, CDR1 is SNHLY and CDR2 FYNNEI. The CDR3 covers 17 residues. Trimming cost V 7 bases and J 4 bases, with 25 bases left between them. The rearrangement uses TRBV2 and TRBJ1-2; D gene unclear. The sequence derives from a human donor in a cohort sampled during active COVID-19. Sequencing was done on a sample of peripheral blood. DNA of the CDR3: TGTGCCAGCAAGTTCGGGGTCAGCTCCTCAGAGGTCTATGGCTACACCTTC. Its protein product is CASKFGVSSSEVYGYTF.